Presented here are 6 T cell receptor beta chains from one specimen sequenced in a study of blood T cell repertoires in COVID-19. Sequencing used immunoSEQ multiplex PCR; TCRdb keeps in-frame clones, though not all of them. In the table there are roughly 90,000 clones, about 85% of which are singletons. The material sequenced was peripheral blood. These TCRs come from a woman in her 70s with acute or convalescent COVID-19.

V and J are TRBV6-6 and TRBJ2-1; 9 positions match TRBD2. The V gene end was trimmed by 6 bases and the J gene end by 8 bases; junction bases not matched to a gene: 11. CDR3 length: 15 amino acids. Germline CDR1 reads MNHNY; CDR2 reads SVGAGI (reference sequence). The CDR3 nucleotides read TGTGCCAGCAGACTTAGCGGGGGTTCGTGGGATGAGCAGTTCTTC. Translated, it gives CASRLSGGSWDEQFF.

This chain connects TRBV6-6 to TRBJ1-6; D gene uncertain. The CDR3 is 15 residues long. Trimming took off 6 bases at V and 7 bases at J, with 16 bases between the two ends. Germline V gene lookup returns CDR1 MNHNY and CDR2 SVGAGI (reference sequence). This CDR3 reads CASSPRPAGNSPLHF. The CDR3 DNA sequence: TGTGCCAGCAGCCCCCGTCCCGCAGGCAATTCACCCCTCCACTTT.

This clone was picked up one time. CDR3 residues: CASSSNSDTQYF. In DNA form, the CDR3 reads TGTGCCAGCAGTTCAAACTCAGATACGCAGTATTTT. The J gene is TRBJ2-3, the V gene TRBV28; unclear D gene. Germline assignment: CDR1 MDHEN and CDR2 SYDVKM. This CDR3 region has 12 residues. The V end lost 4 bases, the J end lost 4 bases, and 6 bases lay between the germline ends.

V and J are TRBV30 and TRBJ2-7, with TRBD2 as a possible D gene (6 bases). CDR1 GTSNPN and CDR2 SVGIG come from the germline V gene (reference sequence). The V and J ends lost 1 base and 0 bases respectively, with 19 bases between them. The CDR3 totals 17 residues. Written as DNA, the CDR3 is TGTGCCTGGAGTGATCCCCGGGGGAGACAGAGCTCCTACGAGCAGTACTTC. Protein product: CAWSDPRGRQSSYEQYF.

V is TRBV19 and J is TRBJ1-4; D is uncertain. CDR1 LNHDA and CDR2 SQIVND come from the germline V gene (reference sequence). Trimming removed 3 bases at V and 5 bases at J, with 4 bases between. The CDR3 length is 12 residues. This chain's CDR3 is CASSIANEKLFF. CDR3 DNA: TGTGCCAGTAGTATCGCGAATGAAAAACTGTTTTTT.

The chain couples TRBV7-3 to TRBJ2-3; no clear D. Trimming took off 2 bases at V and 0 bases at J, with 12 bases between the two ends. Germline V gene lookup returns CDR1 SGHTA and CDR2 FQGTGA. CDR3 length: 16 residues. The CDR3 loop reads CASSLEAVPSTDTQYF. For the CDR3, the DNA is TGTGCCAGCAGCTTAGAGGCTGTCCCTAGCACAGATACGCAGTATTTT.